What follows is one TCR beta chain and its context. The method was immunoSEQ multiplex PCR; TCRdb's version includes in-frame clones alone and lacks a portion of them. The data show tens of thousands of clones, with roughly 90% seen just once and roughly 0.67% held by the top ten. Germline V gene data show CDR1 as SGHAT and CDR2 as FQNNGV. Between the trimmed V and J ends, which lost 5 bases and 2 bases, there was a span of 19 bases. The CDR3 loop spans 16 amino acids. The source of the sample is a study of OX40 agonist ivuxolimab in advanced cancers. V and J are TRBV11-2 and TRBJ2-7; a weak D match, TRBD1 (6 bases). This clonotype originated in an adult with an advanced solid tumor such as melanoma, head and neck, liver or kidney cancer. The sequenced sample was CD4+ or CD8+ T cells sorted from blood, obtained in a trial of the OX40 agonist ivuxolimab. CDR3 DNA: TGTGCCAGCAGCCGCCTGGGGGCCGACAGGACCTACGAGCAGTACTTC. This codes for CASSRLGADRTYEQYF.